This T cell receptor beta chain was sequenced during a study of cytomegalovirus exposure and HLA in healthy donors (dated by TCRdb to 2015 to 2018). About the full investigation: In an earlier analysis of fewer than 750 of the donors, less than 350 Gb of sequence data and roughly 100 million unique TCR beta sequences from about 190 million T cells were reported. All discovery cohort repertoires had been generated using a single sequencing platform. The study combined high-throughput TCR immunosequencing, statistical association of individual TCRs with disease status, and machine learning to predict cytomegalovirus infection status. To study patterns of TCR occurrence, a later analysis re-analyzed previously published TCR beta repertoires from 650 to 750 donors and added high-resolution HLA genotyping. Roughly 5 DR-DQ haplotypes were treated as single units for association and clustering because of strong linkage in the cohort. Besides the first cohort of roughly 700 subjects, a separate validation cohort made up of 120 different subjects was used. HLA typing included class I and class II loci at four-digit resolution. In the later analysis, no new phenotypic data were used to find candidate immune exposures; instead, reliance was placed on TCR beta sequences and their occurrence across donors. The T cell repertoires of several hundred subjects were profiled by immunosequencing and related to cytomegalovirus serostatus. On average, around 230,000 unique TCR beta nucleotide sequences were sequenced per donor among about 400 genotyped donors of the cohort, with 15% to 20% of those sequences being non-productive. Typing coverage differed by locus: A, B, C, DRB1 and DQB1 were typed in about 629-640 donors, DQA1 in roughly 510, DPA1 in 600 to 610, and DPB1 in approximately 450. Donor age, sex, ethnicity and CMV serostatus were collected together with the repertoire data. The study aimed to test whether cataloging public T cell receptors could reveal signatures of past pathogen exposure. A later genetic analysis took genome-wide SNP genotypes for about 65% of the roughly 670 donors and used that subset as a discovery cohort. Among the roughly 430 genotyped donors, around 81% belonged to the genetic ancestry cluster associated with self-reported Caucasian donors. An early release that covered roughly 600 HLA-typed donors contained about 300 gigabases of sequencing data and tens of millions of unique TCR sequences. An earlier analysis of 500 to 750 of the donors applied high-throughput TCR beta sequencing to assess whether each TCR beta V gene segment acted as functional or pseudogenic. General findings and caveats noted by the study authors: A further reported finding was that TCR beta sequences accurately predicted the HLA-A and HLA-B alleles for most subjects in the first cohort. CMV serostatus was the only immune exposure information available for the cohort. This cohort had only TCR beta chains sequenced, and the lack of alpha or paired-chain data limited which features could be detected. Strong co-occurrence of HLA alleles, especially DR and DQ, made assigning TCR associations to individual alleles difficult. A few of the identified cytomegalovirus-associated TCR beta chains were confirmed in vitro to be specific for cytomegalovirus antigens. Some IMGT-functional V segments, including TRBV6-2 and TRBV6-3, could not be told apart with the 87-base-pair reads, so those segments were excluded. Most CMV-associated TCR beta chains appeared to be HLA-restricted in a later analysis, and the HLA associations seemed to be driven largely by CMV exposure. Sequencing depth was assumed to be roughly uniform across donors in the presence/absence analyses, though that assumption may not hold. Cytomegalovirus status was reported to be diagnosed by the classifier with high specificity and sensitivity in both the original and validation cohorts. Across donors, most TCR sequences were observed very rarely, whereas some public TCRs were present in many individuals. According to the authors, the approach could potentially be generalized to other disease states and immunological phenotypes. Because HLA typing was unavailable for some donors at each locus, only the typed subset was used in association tests. Linkage disequilibrium might explain the correlated functional status among segregating V segments, but an unknown experimental factor could not be ruled out. The study gave a list of 150 to 200 TCR beta chains associated with cytomegalovirus. According to a later genetic analysis, donors in an Asian-associated ancestry cluster had fewer N-insertions in productive TCRs than the roughly 700-donor mean. In a later analysis, the rate of TCR association differed among HLA loci, with DRB1 alleles having the most associated TCRs and HLA-C alleles having the fewest. An earlier analysis of several hundred of the donors showed that most TCR beta V segments appeared in productive rearrangements either about 90% or about 30% of the time, which broadly matched IMGT annotations. In a later genetic analysis, a missense DCLRE1C variant was associated with V-gene and J-gene trimming of TCR beta chains, and the association was replicated in an independent cohort. A later analysis reported that several top co-occurrence clusters appeared linked to parvovirus B19, influenza, CMV and Epstein-Barr virus. At a false discovery rate of 0.05, a later analysis linked around 17,000 TCR beta sequences to specific HLA alleles. Compared with equally common non-associated chains, HLA-associated TCR beta chains in a later analysis were more clonally expanded and had lower generation probabilities. Because counts were too low, about 15 rarely observed V segments, including chromosome 9 orphons, were left out of the earlier analysis of 500 to 650 of the donors. A group of highly shared sequence variants was considered likely to be a technical artifact of the sequencing pipeline.

Turning to this clone: Its antigen specificity is not known.

The germline V gene encodes CDR1 SGHVS and CDR2 FQNEAQ. V is clipped by 5 bases and J by 0 bases, and the sequence between their germline boundaries is 14 bases long. The CDR3 sequence holds 15 residues, the cysteine and phenylalanine included. The retained sequence is limited to the CDR3, 45 bases, with the frame set at the first base. The cohort was made up of hundreds of healthy bone marrow donors. At the time of sampling, all cohort members were nominally healthy, though unrecorded immune exposures were likely present. The donor was CMV seronegative and belonged to the group of more than 300 seronegative cohort members. A peripheral blood sample was collected from each donor, and TCR beta sequencing was performed on peripheral blood mononuclear cells. Genomic DNA was extracted from the blood cell samples with the Qiagen DNeasy Blood Extraction Kit. Library method: the immunoSEQ multiplex PCR assay. For the multiplex PCR, a mixture combining 60 forward primers for TCR Vbeta segments and 13 reverse primers for TCR Jbeta segments was used. The CDR3 region of rearranged TCR beta genes was amplified from genomic DNA with a multiplex PCR assay. The amplified TCR beta libraries were sequenced on the Illumina HiSeq System as 87-base-pair reads. Turning to the authors' computational methods: Across the roughly 640 repertoires, a later analysis counted some 81 million unique TCR beta chains, some 11 million of which were shared by at least two donors. Raw reads were error-corrected and collapsed into unique sequences with a nearest-neighbor algorithm that merged closely related sequences to remove PCR and sequencing errors. CDR3 sequences were aligned to IMGT reference sequences to assign V, D and J gene segments. Each retained sequence needed at least a six-nucleotide match to both a V gene segment and a J gene segment. A rearrangement counted as productive if the CDR3 had no stop codons and remained in frame with V and J, and every other rearrangement counted as non-productive. CDR3 was defined according to IMGT convention as the region running from the second conserved V-encoded cysteine to the conserved J-encoded phenylalanine. The earlier analysis of about 530 of the donors excluded any sequence lacking an unambiguous match to a single V gene segment. In an earlier analysis of approximately 560 of the donors, a V segment was called functional when productive rearrangements were above 56.7%, and segregating when the standard deviation between donors exceeded 5%. A statistical classification framework was built for diagnosing cytomegalovirus status from the catalog of TCR beta chain sequences. In a later analysis, TCR nucleotide sequences were compared against IMGT/GENE-DB human TR gene sequences so that V and J genes could be assigned. The TCRdist pipeline was used in a later analysis to assign CDR3 sequences and most-parsimonious VDJ recombination scenarios. In a later analysis, every TCR beta chain was defined by the combination of its CDR3 amino acid sequence and its V-gene family, and reads without a unique V-gene family were dropped. A later analysis removed over 500 highly shared, low-generation-probability nucleotide sequences to deal with suspected cross-contamination and a sequencing artifact. In a later analysis, a clonal expansion index was calculated for each public chain from normalized within-repertoire ranks of inferred template counts. In a later analysis, generation probabilities were computed with a VDJ recombination model fitted to out-of-frame rearrangements, and the resulting probabilities were checked against IGoR. Hypergeometric tests were used in a later analysis to score TCR-TCR, TCR-HLA and TCR-CMV co-occurrence, with a repertoire-size bias correction applied to the TCR pairs. In a later analysis, false discovery rates were estimated by permuting HLA or CMV assignments 20 times. A later analysis grouped co-occurring TCRs with DBSCAN, adding TCRdist sequence similarity when clustering within HLA-allele-positive subsets. Repertoires with fewer than 30,000 or more than 120,000 public chains were left out of co-occurrence clustering, as were five repertoires with anomalous nucleotide sharing. TCRdb holds this immuneACCESS table with in-frame rearrangements only. Some clones are missing; in checked studies, unresolved V genes explain under half, and the rest has no known cause. V and J calls and clone size are as listed in that table; D and trimming were resolved from the DNA. The sample table holds about 160,000 clones. Of the sample, roughly 1.3% falls within the top ten clones.

The clonotype was recovered from a woman aged 60-75 years in good health and CMV-seronegative. Sequenced sample: PBMCs. This sequence uses TRBV7-8 and TRBJ2-7; the D gene is possibly TRBD1, with 6 bases matching. The nucleotide sequence is TGTGCCAGCAGCAGACCGGACAGTCTCTCCTACGAGCAGTACTTC. This encodes CASSRPDSLSYEQYF.